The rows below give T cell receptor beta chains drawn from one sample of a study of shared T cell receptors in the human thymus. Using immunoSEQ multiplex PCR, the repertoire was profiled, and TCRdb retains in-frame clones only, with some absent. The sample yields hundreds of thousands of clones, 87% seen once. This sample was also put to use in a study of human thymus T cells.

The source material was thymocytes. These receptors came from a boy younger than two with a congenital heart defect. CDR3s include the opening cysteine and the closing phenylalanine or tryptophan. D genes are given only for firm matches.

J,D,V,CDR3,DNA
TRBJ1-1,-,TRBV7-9,CASSRGQTNTEAFF,TGTGCCAGCAGCCGCGGACAGACCAACACTGAAGCTTTCTTT
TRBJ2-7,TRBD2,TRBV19,CASSTRTSGYEQYF,TGTGCCAGTTCAACCCGGACTAGCGGCTACGAGCAGTACTTC
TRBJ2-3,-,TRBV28,CASSLCGPIPDTQYF,TGTGCCAGCAGTTTATGTGGTCCTATCCCAGATACGCAGTATTTT
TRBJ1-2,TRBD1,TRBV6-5,CASSLRETGGNGYTF,TGTGCCAGCAGTTTGAGAGAGACAGGGGGGAATGGCTACACCTTC
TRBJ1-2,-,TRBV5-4,CASSFRRPGDGYTF,TGTGCCAGCAGCTTCCGCAGGCCTGGCGATGGCTACACCTTC
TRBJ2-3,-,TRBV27,CASSWTLATDTQYF,TGTGCCAGCAGTTGGACTCTAGCAACCGATACGCAGTATTTT
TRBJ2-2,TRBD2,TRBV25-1,CASSELAGGMNTGELFF,TGTGCCAGCAGTGAACTAGCGGGGGGGATGAACACCGGGGAGCTGTTTTTT
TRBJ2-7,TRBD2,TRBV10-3,CAIGTSGYEQYF,TGTGCCATCGGGACTAGCGGTTACGAGCAGTACTTC
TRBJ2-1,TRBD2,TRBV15,CATSRVGLAGCEQFF,TGTGCCACCAGCAGAGTGGGACTAGCGGGATGTGAGCAGTTCTTC
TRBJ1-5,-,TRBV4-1,CASSGGRYSLDDSNQPQHF,TGCGCCAGCAGCGGAGGGCGGTATTCCCTGGATGATAGCAATCAGCCCCAGCATTTT
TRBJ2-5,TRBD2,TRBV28,CASKPISGGAGETQYF,TGTGCCAGCAAACCCATTAGCGGGGGGGCCGGGGAGACCCAGTACTTC
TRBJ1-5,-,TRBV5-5,CASSLYPGEGYQPQHF,TGTGCCAGCAGCTTGTACCCCGGGGAAGGGTATCAGCCCCAGCATTTT
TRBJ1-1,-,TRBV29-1,CSVAGVTEAFF,TGCAGCGTTGCGGGGGTCACTGAAGCTTTCTTT
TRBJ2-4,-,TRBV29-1,CSVMRTTSGKNIQYF,TGCAGCGTAATGCGGACTACCAGCGGCAAAAACATTCAGTACTTC
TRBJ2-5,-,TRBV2,CASRGLKYQETQYF,TGTGCCAGCCGCGGACTCAAGTACCAAGAGACCCAGTACTTC
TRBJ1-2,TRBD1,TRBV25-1,CASRGQGGYTF,TGTGCCAGCAGAGGACAGGGGGGCTACACCTTC
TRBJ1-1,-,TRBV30,CAWTEGMSNTEAFF,TGTGCCTGGACGGAGGGGATGTCGAACACTGAAGCTTTCTTT
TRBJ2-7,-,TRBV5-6,CASSLVDYDEQYF,TGTGCCAGCAGCTTGGTGGACTACGACGAGCAGTACTTC
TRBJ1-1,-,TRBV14,CASSPDGGSPLRRTEAFF,TGTGCCAGCAGCCCCGACGGGGGGTCTCCCCTACGCAGGACTGAAGCTTTCTTT
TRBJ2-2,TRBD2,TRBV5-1,CASSLVGTSGRRLSNTGELFF,TGCGCCAGCAGCTTGGTGGGGACTAGCGGGAGGAGGCTTTCGAACACCGGGGAGCTGTTTTTT
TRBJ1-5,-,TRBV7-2,CASSCWGDSNQPQHF,TGTGCCAGCAGCTGTTGGGGGGATAGCAATCAGCCCCAGCATTTT
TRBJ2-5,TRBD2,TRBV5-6,CASSWGTSGYQETQYF,TGTGCCAGCAGCTGGGGGACTAGCGGGTACCAAGAGACCCAGTACTTC
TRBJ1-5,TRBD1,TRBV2,CASSAYLRDRDYSNQPQHF,TGTGCCAGCAGTGCTTACCTCCGGGACAGGGACTATAGCAATCAGCCCCAGCATTTT
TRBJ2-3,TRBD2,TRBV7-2,CASSSEQEIAGLGTDTQYF,TGTGCCAGCAGCTCGGAACAAGAGATAGCGGGACTAGGCACAGATACGCAGTATTTT